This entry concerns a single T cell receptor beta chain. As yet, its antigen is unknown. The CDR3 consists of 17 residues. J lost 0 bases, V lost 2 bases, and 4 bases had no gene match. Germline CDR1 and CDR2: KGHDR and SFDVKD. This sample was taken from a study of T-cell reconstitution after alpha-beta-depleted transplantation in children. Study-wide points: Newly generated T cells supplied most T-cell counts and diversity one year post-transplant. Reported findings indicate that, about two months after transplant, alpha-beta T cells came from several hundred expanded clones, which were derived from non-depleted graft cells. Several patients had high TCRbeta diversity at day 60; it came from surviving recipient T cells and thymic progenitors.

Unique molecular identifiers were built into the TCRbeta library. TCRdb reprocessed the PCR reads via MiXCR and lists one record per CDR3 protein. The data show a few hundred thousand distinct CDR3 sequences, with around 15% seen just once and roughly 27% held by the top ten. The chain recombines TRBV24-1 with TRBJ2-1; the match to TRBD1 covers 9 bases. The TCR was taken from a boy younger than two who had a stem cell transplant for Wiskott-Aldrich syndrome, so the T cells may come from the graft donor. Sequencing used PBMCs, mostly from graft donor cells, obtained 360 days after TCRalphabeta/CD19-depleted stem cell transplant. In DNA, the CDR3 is TGTGCCACCAGTGATTGGGGACAGGGTGGCTCCTACAATGAGCAGTTCTTC. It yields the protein CATSDWGQGGSYNEQFF.